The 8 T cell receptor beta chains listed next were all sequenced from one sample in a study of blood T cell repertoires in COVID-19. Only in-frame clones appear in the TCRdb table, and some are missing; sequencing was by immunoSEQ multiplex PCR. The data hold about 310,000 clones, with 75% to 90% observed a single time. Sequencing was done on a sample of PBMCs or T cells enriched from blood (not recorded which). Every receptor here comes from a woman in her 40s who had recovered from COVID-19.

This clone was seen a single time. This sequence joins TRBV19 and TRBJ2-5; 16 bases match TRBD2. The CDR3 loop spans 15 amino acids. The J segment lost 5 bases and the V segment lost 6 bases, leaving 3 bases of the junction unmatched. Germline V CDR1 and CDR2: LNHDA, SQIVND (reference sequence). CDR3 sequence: CASRGLAGGPETQYF. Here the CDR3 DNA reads TGTGCCAGTAGGGGACTAGCGGGGGGGCCTGAGACCCAGTACTTC.

CDR3 sequence: CASSETGQGFPNEQFF. The CDR3 region has the DNA TGTGCCAGCAGTGAAACAGGACAGGGGTTTCCGAATGAGCAGTTCTTC. The chain has TRBV2 and TRBJ2-1, with 9 bases matching TRBD1. With 2 bases clipped from V and 7 bases from J, the junction kept 9 bases outside the gene matches. Germline CDR1 SNHLY, CDR2 FYNNEI. This CDR3 is built from 16 residues.

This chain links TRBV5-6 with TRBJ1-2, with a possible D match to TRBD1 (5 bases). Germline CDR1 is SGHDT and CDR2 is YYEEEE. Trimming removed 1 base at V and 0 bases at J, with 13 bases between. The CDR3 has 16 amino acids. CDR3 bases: TGTGCCAGCAGCTTGAGGCAACTGACAGCTAACTATGGCTACACCTTC. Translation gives CASSLRQLTANYGYTF.

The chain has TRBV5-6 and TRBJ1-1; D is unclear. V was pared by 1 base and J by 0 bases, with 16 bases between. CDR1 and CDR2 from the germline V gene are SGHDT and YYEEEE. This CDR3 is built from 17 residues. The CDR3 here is CASSLRRSGIVNTEAFF. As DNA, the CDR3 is TGTGCCAGCAGCTTGCGCCGATCGGGGATAGTGAACACTGAAGCTTTCTTT.

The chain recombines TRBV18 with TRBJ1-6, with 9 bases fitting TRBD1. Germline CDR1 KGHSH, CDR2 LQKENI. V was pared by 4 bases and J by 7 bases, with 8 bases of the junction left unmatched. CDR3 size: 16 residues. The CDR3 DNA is TGTGCCAGCTCACAGGACAGGGGCGAATGGAATTCACCCCTCCACTTT. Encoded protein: CASSQDRGEWNSPLHF.

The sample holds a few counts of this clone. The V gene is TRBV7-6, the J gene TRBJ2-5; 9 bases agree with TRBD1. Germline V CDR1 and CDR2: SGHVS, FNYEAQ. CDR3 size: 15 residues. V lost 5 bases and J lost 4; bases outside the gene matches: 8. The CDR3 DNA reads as TGTGCCAGCAGCCTTTGGACAGGGGCGACAGAGACCCAGTACTTC. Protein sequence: CASSLWTGATETQYF.

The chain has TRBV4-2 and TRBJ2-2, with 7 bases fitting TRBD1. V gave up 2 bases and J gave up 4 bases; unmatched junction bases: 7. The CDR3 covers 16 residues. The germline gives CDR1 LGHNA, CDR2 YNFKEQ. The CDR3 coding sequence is TGTGCCAGCAGCCAAAGCAAGGGGGCGGTCACCGGGGAGCTGTTTTTT. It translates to CASSQSKGAVTGELFF.

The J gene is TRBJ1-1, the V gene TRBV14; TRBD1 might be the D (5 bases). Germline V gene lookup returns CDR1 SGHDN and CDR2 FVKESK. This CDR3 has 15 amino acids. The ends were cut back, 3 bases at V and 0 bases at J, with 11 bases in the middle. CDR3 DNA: TGTGCCAGCAGCCATGCGGGACGGATGAACACTGAAGCTTTCTTT. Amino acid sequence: CASSHAGRMNTEAFF.